Following are 25 T cell receptor beta chains from one sample sequenced in a study of OX40 agonist ivuxolimab in advanced cancers. The data were produced by immunoSEQ multiplex PCR, yet TCRdb's version contains in-frame clones alone and is incomplete. The table includes 70,000 to 90,000 clones, roughly 89% detected once. Sequences were derived from CD4+ or CD8+ T cells sorted from blood, sampled in a trial of the OX40 agonist ivuxolimab. The source is an adult with an advanced solid tumor such as melanoma, head and neck, liver or kidney cancer.

V is TRBV5-1 and J is TRBJ1-5; the match to TRBD1 covers 7 bases. V dropped 0 bases and J dropped 7; count of bases not matched to a gene: 4. The V gene's germline CDR1 is SGHRS and CDR2 YFSETQ. The CDR3 runs 14 residues. CDR3 nucleotide sequence: TGCGCCAGCAGCTTGGCAGGGGGGAACCAGCCCCAGCATTTT. This gives the protein CASSLAGGNQPQHF.

The V call is TRBV5-1, the J call TRBJ1-6; D is possibly TRBD1 (5 bases). Trimming pared 0 bases from V and 10 bases from J, leaving 11 bases between. Germline values: CDR1 SGHRS, CDR2 YFSETQ. There are 14 residues in the CDR3. The CDR3: CASSLGSGGSPLHF. The CDR3 DNA reads as TGCGCCAGCAGCTTGGGTTCTGGGGGGTCACCCCTCCACTTT.

The chain joins TRBV12-5 to TRBJ2-3; D is undetermined. In germline, CDR1 is LGHNT, CDR2 FRNRAP. Between the trimmed V and J ends, which lost 6 bases and 3 bases, there was a span of 16 bases. The CDR3 has 15 residues. The CDR3 loop is CASGPGASGTDTQYF. Written as DNA, the CDR3 is TGTGCTAGTGGCCCCGGCGCGAGTGGGACAGATACGCAGTATTTT.

The genes are TRBV5-4 and TRBJ2-7; D might be TRBD2 (6 bases). The CDR3 sequence is 15 residues long. From germline, CDR1 is SGHNT and CDR2 YYREEE (reference sequence). V was trimmed by 2 bases and J by 1 base, leaving 13 bases between them. CDR3 in amino acids: CASSLGGGWSYEQYF. As DNA, the CDR3 is TGTGCCAGCAGCTTAGGTGGGGGGTGGTCCTACGAGCAGTACTTC.

The chain links TRBV21-1 to TRBJ2-7; TRBD1, the table's D call, lacks a check against the DNA. TRBV21-1 is a pseudogene. This CDR3 has 14 amino acids. For the CDR3, the DNA is TGTGCCAGCAGCAAAGGGCCCGACACCAACGAGCAGTACTTC. Amino acids: CASSKGPDTNEQYF.

The rearrangement links TRBV11-2 to TRBJ1-2; tentative D call: TRBD1 (6 bases). Germline-derived CDR1 and CDR2 are SGHAT and FQNNGV. This CDR3 contains 17 residues. V shed 5 bases and J shed 7 bases, with 26 bases lying between them. CDR3 in amino acids: CASSPLGRGPTGGGYTF. DNA of the CDR3: TGTGCCAGCAGCCCCCTAGGGAGGGGCCCGACAGGCGGTGGCTACACCTTC.

V usage is TRBV11-2 and J usage is TRBJ2-2; no reliable D call. Trimming removed 2 bases at V and 7 bases at J, with 5 bases between. This CDR3 has 12 residues. Germline loops: CDR1 SGHAT, CDR2 FQNNGV. CDR3 residues: CASSLPNGELFF. CDR3 DNA sequence: TGTGCCAGCAGCTTACCTAACGGGGAGCTGTTTTTT. Full variable domain (outside the CDR3, taken from reference TRBV11-2 and TRBJ2-2): EAGVAQSPRYKIIEKRQSVAFWCNPISGHATLYWYQQILGQGPKLLIQFQNNGVVDDSQLPKDRFSAERLKGVDSTLKIQPAKLEDSAVYLCASSLPNGELFFGEGSRLTVL.

This clone has a single count. V usage is TRBV5-6 and J usage is TRBJ2-5, with TRBD2 identical over 13 bases. Germline CDR1 and CDR2: SGHDT and YYEEEE. Trimming removed 4 bases from V and 4 bases from J; junction bases left unmatched: 4. The CDR3 has 15 residues. DNA for the CDR3: TGTGCCAGCAGCGGAACTAGCGGGGGGGGAGAGACCCAGTACTTC. Translation gives CASSGTSGGGETQYF.

The chain links TRBV29-1 to TRBJ2-7; D possibly uses TRBD1 or TRBD2 (5 bases each). The CDR3 has 12 amino acids. The germline CDR1 and CDR2 sequences are SQVTM and ANQGSEA. V lost 7 bases to trimming and J lost 0 bases, with 10 bases between them. CDR3 loop: CSAIGTSYEQYF. CDR3 coding DNA: TGCAGCGCTATAGGGACCTCCTACGAGCAGTACTTC.

The sample holds a few counts of this clone. At one of its ends the junction is not consistent with the germline gene, which may arise from a read error. The V and J genes are TRBV28 and TRBJ2-7, with no clear D. Looked up from germline, CDR1 is MDHEN and CDR2 is SYDVKM. This CDR3 has 11 residues. CDR3: CASRSSYEQYF. CDR3 nucleotide sequence: TGTGCGAGCAGGTCCTCCTACGAGCAGTACTTC. Using reference TRBV28 and TRBJ2-7 for the parts outside the CDR3, the full variable domain is DVKVTQSSRYLVKRTGEKVFLECVQDMDHENMFWYRQDPGLGLRLIYFSYDVKMKEKGDIPEGYSVSREKKERFSLILESASTNQTSMYLCASRSSYEQYFGPGTRLTVT.

This rearrangement joins TRBV21-1 to TRBJ2-1; the table's D call TRBD2 went unverified against the DNA. TRBV21-1 is listed as a pseudogene. This CDR3 spans 15 amino acids. The CDR3 reads CASTQGLADYNEQFF. Written as DNA, the CDR3 is TGTGCCAGCACCCAGGGACTAGCGGACTACAATGAGCAGTTCTTC.

The CDR3 sequence: CASRGLAGNEQFF. CDR3 in DNA: TGTGCCAGCAGGGGACTAGCGGGGAATGAGCAGTTCTTC. The chain combines TRBV27 with TRBJ2-1; 13 bases line up with TRBD2. The CDR3 consists of 13 residues. V gave up 6 bases and J gave up 7 bases; unmatched junction bases: 0. Germline lookup yields CDR1 MNHEY and CDR2 SMNVEV (reference sequence).

The chain recombines TRBV5-8 with TRBJ1-1, with D possibly TRBD1 on 6 matching bases. The CDR3 contains 14 residues. Germline CDR1 is SGHTS and CDR2 is YDEGEE. V shed 3 bases and J shed 10 bases, with 19 bases lying between them. CDR3 sequence (DNA): TGTGCCAGCAGCTCCGGACAGCTCCTCACCTCAGCTTTCTTT. It specifies CASSSGQLLTSAFF.

The sample holds one count of this clone. The V and J genes are TRBV11-3 and TRBJ2-3; TRBD2 matches 8 bases. This CDR3 is built from 16 residues. Germline V CDR1 and CDR2: SGHNT, YENEEA. V was pared by 2 bases and J by 5 bases, with 9 bases of the junction left unmatched. Written as DNA, the CDR3 is TGTGCCAGCAGCTTAAGGGTAGCGGGGCCGGGAGATACGCAGTATTTT. It codes for CASSLRVAGPGDTQYF.

This rearrangement joins TRBV6-5 to TRBJ2-5, with unresolved D. The V gene's germline CDR1 is MNHEY and CDR2 SVGAGI. The CDR3 length is 13 residues. Trimming took 2 bases from V and 7 from J, leaving 11 bases between them. CDR3 sequence: CASSYDNVGTQYF. The DNA for the CDR3 is TGTGCCAGCAGTTACGATAACGTGGGGACCCAGTACTTC.

This chain uses TRBV7-9 with TRBJ1-1, with D tentatively TRBD1 (6 bases). Germline loops: CDR1 SEHNR, CDR2 FQNEAQ (reference sequence). The CDR3 consists of 14 residues. Trimming pared 6 bases from V and 5 bases from J, leaving 16 bases between. CDR3 sequence: CASSQGEGVTEAFF. In DNA, the CDR3 is TGTGCCAGCAGTCAAGGGGAGGGGGTGACTGAAGCTTTCTTT.

The V call is TRBV5-1, the J call TRBJ1-5, with TRBD1 matching over 9 bases. Germline CDR1 reads SGHRS; CDR2 reads YFSETQ. V lost 3 bases and J lost 9; bases outside the gene matches: 4. The CDR3 has 13 amino acids. The CDR3 region has the DNA TGCGCCAGCAGCTGGACAGGGGATCCGCCCCAGCATTTT. The encoded protein is CASSWTGDPPQHF.

This clone was picked up one time. The chain carries TRBV5-1 and TRBJ2-1, with 9 bases fitting TRBD1. After removal of 3 bases from V and 2 bases from J, the junction contained 9 bases not matched to a gene. From germline, CDR1 is SGHRS and CDR2 YFSETQ. The length of the CDR3 is 17 residues. CDR3 sequence (DNA): TGCGCCAGCAGCTACGGGACAGGGATAATCGCCTACAATGAGCAGTTCTTC. This translates into CASSYGTGIIAYNEQFF. Full variable domain (outside the CDR3, taken from reference TRBV5-1 and TRBJ2-1): KAGVTQTPRYLIKTRGQQVTLSCSPISGHRSVSWYQQTPGQGLQFLFEYFSETQRNKGNFPGRFSGRQFSNSRSEMNVSTLELGDSALYLCASSYGTGIIAYNEQFFGPGTRLTVL.

The CDR3 DNA reads as TGTGCCAGCAGCCTAGGGACTGAGATTTTGGATGAGCAGTTCTTC. Its translation: CASSLGTEILDEQFF. The chain links TRBV25-1 to TRBJ2-1; tentative D call: TRBD2 (6 bases). The CDR3 contains 15 residues. The V and J ends lost 6 bases and 8 bases respectively, with 20 bases between them. CDR1 is MGHDK, CDR2 SYGVNS, per germline.

The chain carries TRBV23-1 and TRBJ2-1; D could derive from TRBD1 or TRBD2 (5 bases each). TRBV23-1 is assigned to the ORF class and has an uncertain function. V gave up 8 bases and J gave up 7 bases, with 30 bases separating them. CDR3 size: 18 residues. The chain's CDR3 is CASPQGAVERPLENEQFF. CDR3 DNA: TGCGCCAGCCCTCAGGGAGCGGTCGAGCGTCCCCTAGAGAATGAGCAGTTCTTC.

This rearrangement joins TRBV10-3 to TRBJ1-2, with a weak D call TRBD1 (5 bases). V lost 1 base and J 0 bases, leaving 15 bases between the germline ends. Germline V CDR1 and CDR2: ENHRY, SYGVKD. The CDR3 sequence is 17 residues long. CDR3: CAISELPLEGTNYGYTF. The CDR3 bases are TGTGCCATCAGTGAGTTGCCTTTAGAGGGGACTAACTATGGCTACACCTTC.

This chain links TRBV18 with TRBJ2-1; D possibly corresponds to TRBD1 (6 bases). CDR1 is KGHSH, CDR2 LQKENI, per germline. Trimming removed 2 bases at V and 5 bases at J, with 13 bases between. The CDR3 is 15 amino acids. The CDR3 reads CASSPWAGAHNEQFF. The CDR3 DNA follows: TGTGCCAGCTCACCATGGGCAGGGGCCCACAATGAGCAGTTCTTC.

The chain uses TRBV5-4 and TRBJ2-1; 9 bases map to TRBD1. Trimming at V came to 3 bases and at J to 10 bases, leaving 2 bases not matched to a gene. CDR3 length: 12 amino acids. Germline V gives CDR1 SGHNT, CDR2 YYREEE (reference sequence). In DNA, the CDR3 is TGTGCCAGCAGCTGGACAGGGGTCGAGCAGTTCTTC. It codes for CASSWTGVEQFF.

Notes on this clone: One end of the junction varies from germline; a read error may be responsible. The genes are TRBV5-5 and TRBJ2-3; 12 nucleotides agree with TRBD2. Germline V CDR1 and CDR2: SGHKS, YYEKEE (reference sequence). The CDR3 loop spans 13 amino acids. In nucleotides, the CDR3 is TGTGCCAGCAGAGGGGGGACTAGCGGGTCGAATCGCTTT. Its translation is CASRGGTSGSNRF.

V usage is TRBV18 and J usage is TRBJ2-7; D tentatively reads TRBD1 or TRBD2 (5 bases each). Germline V gene lookup returns CDR1 KGHSH and CDR2 LQKENI. There are 17 residues in the CDR3. The V end was cut by 3 bases, the J end by 3 bases, with 21 bases between. The CDR3 DNA reads as TGTGCCAGCTCACCGGGACCGGGCTTGACCCGCCTCTACGAGCAGTACTTC. It translates to CASSPGPGLTRLYEQYF.